This is a list of T cell receptor beta chains from one sample in a study of T cell responses to AZD1222 COVID-19 vaccine. Sequencing was performed with immunoSEQ multiplex PCR; in TCRdb, only in-frame clones are kept and a portion is missing. The data show some 74,000 clones, 70% to 90% seen once. Material: peripheral blood, obtained on day 0 of AZD1222 vaccination. Every receptor here comes from an adult in good health. The CDR3 runs from the conserved cysteine through the conserved F or W. A D gene is named only where the DNA matches it firmly. Where a row states a size, it is once, few, many or the class of an expanded clone; other rows omit it.

>14|once|TRBV14|TRBJ2-1|.
TGTGCCAGCAGTCAGGTCATTAGAGTTAATGAGCAGTTCTTC
CASSQVIRVNEQFF
>15|.|TRBV5-4|TRBJ2-2|.
TGTGCCAGCAGCTGGGGACTGGATAACACCGGGGAGCTGTTTTTT
CASSWGLDNTGELFF
>15|.|TRBV3-1/TRBV3-2|TRBJ1-1|.
TGTGCCAGCAGCCAAGAAGGGGGACTGAACACTGAAGCTTTCTTT
CASSQEGGLNTEAFF
>12|.|TRBV27|TRBJ1-1|TRBD1
TGTGCCAGCAGTTTACATCAGGGGGCGGCTTTCTTT
CASSLHQGAAFF
>14|.|TRBV5-4|TRBJ2-5|.
TGTGCCAGCAGCTTGGAACAGGGCCAAGAGACCCAGTACTTC
CASSLEQGQETQYF
>16|.|TRBV28|TRBJ1-1|.
TGTGCCAGCAGTTCCCGCGGTACAGGGAGGGACACTGAAGCTTTCTTT
CASSSRGTGRDTEAFF
>14|.|TRBV6-5|TRBJ1-1|.
TGTGCCAGCAGGCCGGGGGCATGGAACACTGAAGCTTTCTTT
CASRPGAWNTEAFF
>15|.|TRBV4-1|TRBJ2-5|.
TGCGCCAGCAGCCAAACCCCAGCCGGAGCTGAGACCCAGTACTTC
CASSQTPAGAETQYF
>14|.|TRBV7-8|TRBJ2-4|.
TGTGCCAGCTCTCAGCTGGGGCTGGAAAACATTCAGTACTTC
CASSQLGLENIQYF
>13|.|TRBV9|TRBJ2-1|.
TGTGCCAGCAGCGTAGAAATTGGTAATGAGCAGTTCTTC
CASSVEIGNEQFF